Shown below are 3 T cell receptor beta chains from a single sample sequenced in a study of technical replicates of blood from a few donors. Only in-frame clones appear in the TCRdb table, and some are missing; sequencing was by immunoSEQ multiplex PCR. This sample has fewer than 85,000 clones, with about 94% found just once. Sequencing used T cells isolated from PBMCs. These receptors all stem from a human donor in good health.

The J gene is TRBJ1-5, the V gene TRBV9; perhaps TRBD1 as D (5 bases). The V gene lost 3 bases and the J gene lost 7 bases, with 17 bases spanning the gap. Germline V gene sequence: CDR1 SGDLS, CDR2 YYNGEE. This CDR3 region has 15 residues. The CDR3 spells CASSASGGRGQPQHF. Written as DNA, the CDR3 is TGTGCCAGCAGCGCGTCGGGGGGTCGAGGGCAGCCCCAGCATTTT.

The rearrangement joins TRBV7-9 to TRBJ2-1; 8 nucleotides match TRBD2. The CDR3 length is 16 residues. Unmatched junction bases numbered 10, after V lost 1 base and J lost 8 bases. CDR1 is SEHNR, CDR2 FQNEAQ, per germline (reference sequence). CDR3 protein: CASSLGTSILLDEQFF. The CDR3 DNA sequence: TGTGCCAGCAGCTTAGGGACTAGCATTTTATTGGATGAGCAGTTCTTC.

The chain carries TRBV5-6 and TRBJ2-3; TRBD2 matches at 12 bases. Looked up from germline, CDR1 is SGHDT and CDR2 is YYEEEE. V was pared by 2 bases and J by 5 bases, with 3 bases of the junction left unmatched. The CDR3 is made up of 15 amino acids. CDR3 loop: CASSFTSGRLDTQYF. CDR3 sequence (DNA): TGTGCCAGCAGCTTTACTAGCGGGAGGTTAGATACGCAGTATTTT. Based on the CDR3 plus reference TRBV5-6 and TRBJ2-3, the full variable domain is DAGVTQSPTHLIKTRGQQVTLRCSPKSGHDTVSWYQQALGQGPQFIFQYYEEEERQRGNFPDRFSGHQFPNYSSELNVNALLLGDSALYLCASSFTSGRLDTQYFGPGTRLTVL.